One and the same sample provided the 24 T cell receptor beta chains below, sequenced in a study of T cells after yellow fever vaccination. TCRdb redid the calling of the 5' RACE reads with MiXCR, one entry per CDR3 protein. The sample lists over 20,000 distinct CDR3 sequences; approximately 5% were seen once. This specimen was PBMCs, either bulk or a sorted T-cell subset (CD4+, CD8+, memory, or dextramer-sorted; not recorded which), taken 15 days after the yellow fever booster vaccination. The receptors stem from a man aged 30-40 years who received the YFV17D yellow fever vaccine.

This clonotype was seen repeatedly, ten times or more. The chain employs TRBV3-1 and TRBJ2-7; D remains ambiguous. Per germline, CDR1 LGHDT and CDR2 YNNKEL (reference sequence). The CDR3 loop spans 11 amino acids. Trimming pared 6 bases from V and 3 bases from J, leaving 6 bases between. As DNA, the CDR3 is TGTGCCAGCAGTTCCCTCTACGAGCAGTACTTC. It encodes CASSSLYEQYF.

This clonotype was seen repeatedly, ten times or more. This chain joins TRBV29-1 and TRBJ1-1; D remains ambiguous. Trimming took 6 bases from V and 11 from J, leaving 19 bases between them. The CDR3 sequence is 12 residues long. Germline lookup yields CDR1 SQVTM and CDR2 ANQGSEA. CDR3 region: CSVPSSGLLAFF. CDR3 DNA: TGCAGCGTCCCCTCGTCAGGCTTGTTGGCTTTCTTT.

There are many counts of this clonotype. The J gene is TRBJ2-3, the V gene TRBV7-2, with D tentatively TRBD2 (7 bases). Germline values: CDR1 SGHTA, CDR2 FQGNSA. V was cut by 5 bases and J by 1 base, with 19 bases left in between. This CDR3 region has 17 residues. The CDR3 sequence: CASSPEGGQGGTDTQYF. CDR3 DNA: TGTGCCAGCAGCCCCGAGGGGGGGCAGGGAGGCACAGATACGCAGTATTTT.

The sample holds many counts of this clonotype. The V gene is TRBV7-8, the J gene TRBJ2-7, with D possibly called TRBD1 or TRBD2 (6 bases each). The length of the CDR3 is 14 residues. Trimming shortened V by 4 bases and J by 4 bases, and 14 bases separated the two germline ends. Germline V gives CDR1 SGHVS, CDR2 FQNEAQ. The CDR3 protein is CASSYGGRTYEQYF. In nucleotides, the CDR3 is TGTGCCAGCAGCTATGGGGGGCGGACTTACGAGCAGTACTTC.

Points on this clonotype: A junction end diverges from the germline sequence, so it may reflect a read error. The CDR3 here is CASSPTNTVELFF. The CDR3 DNA is TGTGCCAGCAGTCCCACGAACACCGTGGAGCTGTTTTTT. The rearrangement uses TRBV27 and TRBJ2-2; D gene ambiguous. In germline, CDR1 is MNHEY, CDR2 SMNVEV (reference sequence). This CDR3 region has 13 residues.

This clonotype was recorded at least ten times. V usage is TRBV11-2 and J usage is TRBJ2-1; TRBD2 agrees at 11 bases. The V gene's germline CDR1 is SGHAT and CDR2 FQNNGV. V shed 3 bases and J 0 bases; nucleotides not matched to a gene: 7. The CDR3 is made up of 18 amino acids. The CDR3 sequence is CASSLGLAGGISYNEQFF. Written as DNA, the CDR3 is TGTGCCAGCAGCTTGGGTCTAGCGGGAGGTATCTCCTACAATGAGCAGTTCTTC.

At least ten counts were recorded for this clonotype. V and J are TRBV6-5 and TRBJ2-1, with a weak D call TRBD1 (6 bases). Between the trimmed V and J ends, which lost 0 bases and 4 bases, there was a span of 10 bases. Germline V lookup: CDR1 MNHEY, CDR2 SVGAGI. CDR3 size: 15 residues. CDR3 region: CASSYSRDKYNEQFF. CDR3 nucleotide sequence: TGTGCCAGCAGTTACTCGAGGGACAAGTACAATGAGCAGTTCTTC.

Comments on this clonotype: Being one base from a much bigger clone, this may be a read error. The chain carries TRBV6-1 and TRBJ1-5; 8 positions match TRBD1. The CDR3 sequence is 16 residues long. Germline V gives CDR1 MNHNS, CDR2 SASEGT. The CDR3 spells CDSRLMTGDSNQPQHF. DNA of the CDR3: TGTGACAGCAGACTCATGACAGGGGATAGCAATCAGCCCCAGCATTTT.

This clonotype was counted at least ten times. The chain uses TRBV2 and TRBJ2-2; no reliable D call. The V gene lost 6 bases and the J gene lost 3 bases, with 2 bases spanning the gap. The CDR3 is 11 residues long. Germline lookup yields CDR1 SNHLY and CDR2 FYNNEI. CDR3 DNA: TGTGCCAGCAGAGACACCGGGGAGCTGTTTTTT. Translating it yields CASRDTGELFF.

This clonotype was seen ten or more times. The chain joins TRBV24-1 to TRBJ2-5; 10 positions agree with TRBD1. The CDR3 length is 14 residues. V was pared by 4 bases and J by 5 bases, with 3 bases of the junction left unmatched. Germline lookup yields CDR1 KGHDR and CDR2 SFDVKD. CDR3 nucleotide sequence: TGTGCCACCAGTGACCCGGGACAGGGGGAGACCCAGTACTTC. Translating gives CATSDPGQGETQYF.

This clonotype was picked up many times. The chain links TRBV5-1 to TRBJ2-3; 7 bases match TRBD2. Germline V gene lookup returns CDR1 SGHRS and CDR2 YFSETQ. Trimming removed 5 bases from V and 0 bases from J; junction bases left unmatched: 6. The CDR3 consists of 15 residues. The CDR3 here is CASSWTGGSTDTQYF. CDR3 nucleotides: TGCGCCAGCAGTTGGACGGGAGGAAGCACAGATACGCAGTATTTT.

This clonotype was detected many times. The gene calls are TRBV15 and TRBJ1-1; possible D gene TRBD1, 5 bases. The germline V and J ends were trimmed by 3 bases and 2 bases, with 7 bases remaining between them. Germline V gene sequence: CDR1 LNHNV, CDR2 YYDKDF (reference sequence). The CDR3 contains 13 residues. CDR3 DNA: TGTGCCACCAGCAGGGACATTAACACTGAAGCTTTCTTT. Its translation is CATSRDINTEAFF.

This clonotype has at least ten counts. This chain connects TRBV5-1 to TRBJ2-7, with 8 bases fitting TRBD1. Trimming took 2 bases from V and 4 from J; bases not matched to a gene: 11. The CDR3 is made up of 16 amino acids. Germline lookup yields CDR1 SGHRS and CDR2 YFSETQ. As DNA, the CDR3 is TGCGCCAGCAGCTTCACCTTGACAGGGGAAGGGTACGAGCAGTACTTC. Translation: CASSFTLTGEGYEQYF. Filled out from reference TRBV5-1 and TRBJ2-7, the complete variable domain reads KAGVTQTPRYLIKTRGQQVTLSCSPISGHRSVSWYQQTPGQGLQFLFEYFSETQRNKGNFPGRFSGRQFSNSRSEMNVSTLELGDSALYLCASSFTLTGEGYEQYFGPGTRLTVT.

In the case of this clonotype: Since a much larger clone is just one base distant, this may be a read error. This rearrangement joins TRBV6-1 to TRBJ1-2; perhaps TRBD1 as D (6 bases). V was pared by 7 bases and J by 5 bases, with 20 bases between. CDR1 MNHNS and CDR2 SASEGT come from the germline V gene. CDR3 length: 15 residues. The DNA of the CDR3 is TGTGCCAGCACCGATAGCCTGGGGGGGGCTTATGGCTACACCTTC. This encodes CASTDSLGGAYGYTF.

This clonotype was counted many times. CDR3 protein: CSAKGTSGRTEQFF. In DNA, the CDR3 is TGCAGTGCTAAAGGGACTAGCGGGAGGACTGAGCAGTTCTTC. The chain employs TRBV20-1 and TRBJ2-1; TRBD2 matches 15 bases. The length of the CDR3 is 14 residues. CDR1 and CDR2 from the germline V gene are DFQATT and SNEGSKA (reference sequence). The J segment lost 9 bases and the V segment lost 4 bases, leaving 4 bases of the junction unmatched.

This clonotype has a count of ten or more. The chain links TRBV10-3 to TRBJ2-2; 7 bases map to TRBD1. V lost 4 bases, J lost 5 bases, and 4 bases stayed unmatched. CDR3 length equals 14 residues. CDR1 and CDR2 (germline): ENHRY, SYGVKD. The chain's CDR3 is CAISVQGPTGELFF. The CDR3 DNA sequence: TGTGCCATCAGTGTACAGGGGCCGACCGGGGAGCTGTTTTTT.

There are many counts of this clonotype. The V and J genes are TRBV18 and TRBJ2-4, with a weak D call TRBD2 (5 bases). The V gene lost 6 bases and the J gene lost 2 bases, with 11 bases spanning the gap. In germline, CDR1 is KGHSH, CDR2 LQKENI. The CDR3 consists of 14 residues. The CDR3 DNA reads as TGTGCCAGCTCCGTCACGGGGTCCAAAAACATTCAGTACTTC. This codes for CASSVTGSKNIQYF.

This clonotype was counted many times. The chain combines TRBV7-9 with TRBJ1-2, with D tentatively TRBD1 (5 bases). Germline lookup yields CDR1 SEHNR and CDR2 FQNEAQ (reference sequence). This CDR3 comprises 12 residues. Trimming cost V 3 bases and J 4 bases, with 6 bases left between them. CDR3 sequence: CASSFTGYGYTF. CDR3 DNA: TGTGCCAGCAGCTTTACAGGCTATGGCTACACCTTC.

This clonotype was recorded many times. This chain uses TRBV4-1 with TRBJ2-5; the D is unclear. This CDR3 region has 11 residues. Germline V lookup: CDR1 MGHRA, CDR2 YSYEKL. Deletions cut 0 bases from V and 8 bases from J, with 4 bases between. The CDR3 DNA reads TGCGCCAGCAGCCAAGAGGATACCCAGTACTTC. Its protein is CASSQEDTQYF.

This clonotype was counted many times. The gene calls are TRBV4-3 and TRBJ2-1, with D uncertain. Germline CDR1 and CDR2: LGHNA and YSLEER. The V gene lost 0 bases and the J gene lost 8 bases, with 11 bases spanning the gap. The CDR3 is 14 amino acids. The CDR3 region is CASSQEYSVYEQFF. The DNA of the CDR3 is TGCGCCAGCAGCCAAGAATATAGTGTCTATGAGCAGTTCTTC.

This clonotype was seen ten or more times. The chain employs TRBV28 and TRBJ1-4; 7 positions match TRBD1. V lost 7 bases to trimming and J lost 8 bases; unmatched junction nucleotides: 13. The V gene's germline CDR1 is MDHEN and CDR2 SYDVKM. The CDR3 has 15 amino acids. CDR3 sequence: CASKPAGTESEKLFF. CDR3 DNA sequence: TGTGCCAGCAAACCAGCAGGGACAGAATCCGAAAAACTGTTTTTT.

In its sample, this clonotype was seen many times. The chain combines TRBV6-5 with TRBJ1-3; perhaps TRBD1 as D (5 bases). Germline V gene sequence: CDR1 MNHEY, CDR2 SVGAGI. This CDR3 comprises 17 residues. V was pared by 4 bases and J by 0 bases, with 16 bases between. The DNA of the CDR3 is TGTGCCAGCAGTTTGACAGCTCCGACTGGCTCTGGAAACACCATATATTTT. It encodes CASSLTAPTGSGNTIYF.

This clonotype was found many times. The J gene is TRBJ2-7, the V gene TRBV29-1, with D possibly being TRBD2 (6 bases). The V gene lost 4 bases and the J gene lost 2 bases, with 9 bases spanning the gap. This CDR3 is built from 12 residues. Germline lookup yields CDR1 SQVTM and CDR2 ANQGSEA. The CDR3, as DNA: TGCAGCGTTGGGCGGGACCCCTACGAGCAGTACTTC. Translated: CSVGRDPYEQYF.

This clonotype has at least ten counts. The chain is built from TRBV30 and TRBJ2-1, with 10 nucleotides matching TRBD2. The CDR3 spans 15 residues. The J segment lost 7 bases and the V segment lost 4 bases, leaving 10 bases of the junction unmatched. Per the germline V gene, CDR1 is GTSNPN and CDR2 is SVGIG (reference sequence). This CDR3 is CAWTPSGRAINEQFF. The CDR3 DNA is TGTGCCTGGACCCCCAGCGGGAGGGCCATAAATGAGCAGTTCTTC.